The 26 T cell receptor beta chains below were found in one sample sequenced in a study of vaccination effects on CD4 cells after COVID-19. Ahead of sequencing, the ViraFEST assay grew antigen-specific CD4+ T cells using viral peptide pools. Subsequent to 10 days of culture, CD4+ T cells were isolated. PCR confirmed that the person was infected with SARS-CoV-2 between March and December 2020. These TCRs are of unknown antigen specificity. TCRdb's copy holds only in-frame clones and misses some; the assay was immunoSEQ multiplex PCR. The sample holds tens of thousands of clones, around 67% seen once. The input for sequencing was CD4+ T cells from PBMCs cultured with a peptide pool, taken before COVID-19 vaccination. The receptor source for this set is a human donor who had a prior SARS-CoV-2 infection.

The chain links TRBV6-2 or TRBV6-3 to TRBJ2-5, with TRBD2 as a possible D gene (5 bases). V was clipped by 0 bases and J by 9 bases, with 8 bases between them. The CDR3 contains 12 residues. CDR1 is MNHEY, CDR2 SVGEGT, per germline. In DNA form, the CDR3 reads TGTGCCAGCAGTTACTCCGCCGGGGCCCAGTACTTC. Amino acid sequence: CASSYSAGAQYF.

A few counts support this clone. The V gene is TRBV4-3, the J gene TRBJ2-1; 12 bases are shared with TRBD2. Trimming cost V 4 bases and J 9 bases; bases outside gene matches: 7. CDR3 size: 15 residues. From germline, CDR1 is LGHNA and CDR2 YSLEER. The CDR3 loop reads CASSRLAGVQFEQFF. The CDR3, as DNA: TGCGCCAGCAGCCGACTAGCGGGAGTGCAATTTGAGCAGTTCTTC.

The rearrangement links TRBV11-3 to TRBJ2-1; 14 positions agree with TRBD2. The V and J ends lost 6 bases and 9 bases, in that order; junction bases with no gene match: 7. Germline assignment: CDR1 SGHNT and CDR2 YENEEA. The CDR3 loop spans 15 amino acids. CDR3 in amino acids: CASRGFGLAGGEQFF. The CDR3 nucleotides read TGTGCCAGCAGGGGTTTCGGACTAGCGGGAGGTGAGCAGTTCTTC.

The V call is TRBV18, the J call TRBJ2-1; perhaps TRBD1 as D (6 bases). The CDR3 is 13 residues long. With 0 bases removed from V and 14 bases from J, the gap between germline ends came to 14 bases. From germline, CDR1 is KGHSH and CDR2 LQKENI. The CDR3 spells CASSPPFQDREFF. The CDR3 coding sequence is TGTGCCAGCTCACCACCGTTCCAGGACAGAGAGTTCTTC.

The chain combines TRBV7-9 with TRBJ1-1; D not certain. Germline V gene data show CDR1 as SEHNR and CDR2 as FQNEAQ (reference sequence). The CDR3 contains 14 residues. With 2 bases removed from V and 1 base from J, the gap between germline ends came to 8 bases. The CDR3 DNA is TGTGCCAGCAGCTTACGTTCGGAGAACACTGAAGCTTTCTTT. This gives the protein CASSLRSENTEAFF. Complete variable domain (other parts from reference TRBV7-9 and TRBJ1-1): DTGVSQNPRHKITKRGQNVTFRCDPISEHNRLYWYRQTLGQGPEFLTYFQNEAQLEKSRLLSDRFSAERPKGSFSTLEIQRTEQGDSAMYLCASSLRSENTEAFFGQGTRLTVV.

The V call is TRBV30, the J call TRBJ1-3, with D unclear. The CDR3 totals 13 residues. Germline V CDR1 and CDR2: GTSNPN, SVGIG (reference sequence). The germline V and J ends were trimmed by 0 bases and 5 bases, with 8 bases remaining between them. CDR3 sequence (DNA): TGTGCCTGGAGTGTCTCAGGTAGAAACACCATATATTTT. Protein product: CAWSVSGRNTIYF.

The genes are TRBV5-5 and TRBJ1-2; D is possibly TRBD1 (5 bases). Looked up from germline, CDR1 is SGHKS and CDR2 is YYEKEE (reference sequence). V lost 0 bases, J lost 13 bases, and 19 bases lay in between. This CDR3 comprises 14 residues. The CDR3 bases are TGTGCCAGCAGCTTGGTCGGGGTTTCCAGGGTCCTCACCTTC. It translates to CASSLVGVSRVLTF.

This chain links TRBV5-6 with TRBJ1-5, with D possibly matching TRBD1 (5 bases). The V gene's germline CDR1 is SGHDT and CDR2 YYEEEE. The CDR3 has 16 amino acids. V was cut by 4 bases and J by 3 bases, with 17 bases left in between. CDR3 DNA sequence: TGTGCCAGCAGCCTCCACCCGCAGGGTTTCAATCAGCCCCAGCATTTT. Its protein is CASSLHPQGFNQPQHF.

This chain uses TRBV5-1 with TRBJ1-3; D call uncertain. This CDR3 has 14 residues. V was pared by 0 bases and J by 1 base, with 5 bases between. Germline assignment: CDR1 SGHRS and CDR2 YFSETQ. CDR3 loop: CASSLDGSGNTIYF. The CDR3 region has the DNA TGCGCCAGCAGCTTGGACGGTTCTGGAAACACCATATATTTT.

The rearrangement uses TRBV2 and TRBJ1-5, with 7 bases aligning to TRBD1. In germline, CDR1 is SNHLY, CDR2 FYNNEI. The CDR3 totals 16 residues. The trim removed 6 bases at V and 1 base at J, leaving 9 bases unmatched. CDR3 DNA: TGTGCCAGCAGCGGCAGGTCAGGGGGAAGCAATCAGCCCCAGCATTTT. This codes for CASSGRSGGSNQPQHF. The variable domain in full, completed from reference TRBV2 and TRBJ1-5, reads EPEVTQTPSHQVTQMGQEVILRCVPISNHLYFYWYRQILGQKVEFLVSFYNNEISEKSEIFDDQFSVERPDGSNFTLKIRSTKLEDSAMYFCASSGRSGGSNQPQHFGDGTRLSIL.

In this sample, this clone turned up a few times. The rearrangement uses TRBV5-6 and TRBJ2-7; D is unresolved. This CDR3 spans 12 amino acids. The germline V gene has CDR1 SGHDT and CDR2 YYEEEE. Trimming shortened V by 3 bases and J by 4 bases, and 8 bases separated the two germline ends. The CDR3 is CASSSNRYEQYF. CDR3 bases: TGTGCCAGCAGCTCCAACCGTTACGAGCAGTACTTC.

This clone was seen once. The V gene is TRBV5-6, the J gene TRBJ1-2; D may be TRBD1 (5 bases). The CDR3 extends over 13 amino acids. Germline V gene sequence: CDR1 SGHDT, CDR2 YYEEEE. Trimming stripped 0 bases from V and 2 bases from J, with 5 bases between. The CDR3 spells CASSLGQNYGYTF. Here the CDR3 DNA reads TGTGCCAGCAGCTTGGGACAGAACTATGGCTACACCTTC.

The CDR3 DNA sequence: TGTGCCAGCAGTGTATGGGGCGCCGAGAACACCGGGGAGCTGTTTTTT. It yields the protein CASSVWGAENTGELFF. The chain carries TRBV2 and TRBJ2-2; D perhaps matches TRBD1 (5 bases). Trimming removed 4 bases from V and 1 base from J, with 13 bases in between. Germline V gene sequence: CDR1 SNHLY, CDR2 FYNNEI. This CDR3 spans 16 amino acids.

V gene TRBV6-5 combines with J gene TRBJ2-1, with a possible D match to TRBD2 (6 bases). From germline, CDR1 is MNHEY and CDR2 SVGAGI. Trimming left V 3 bases short and J 9 bases short, with 12 bases between. This CDR3 is 13 amino acids long. The CDR3 is CASSYTGAGEQFF. The CDR3 DNA sequence: TGTGCCAGCAGTTATACGGGAGCTGGTGAGCAGTTCTTC.

The J gene is TRBJ2-1, the V gene TRBV6-5, with 7 bases matching TRBD2. The junction had 6 bases not matched to a gene; V was cut back by 7 bases and J by 3 bases. CDR1 and CDR2 (germline): MNHEY, SVGAGI. CDR3 length: 14 amino acids. CDR3 residues: CASKLANDYNEQFF. Here the CDR3 DNA reads TGTGCCAGCAAACTAGCGAATGACTACAATGAGCAGTTCTTC.

This chain joins TRBV2 and TRBJ1-2, with 8 bases aligning to TRBD1. Germline V CDR1 and CDR2: SNHLY, FYNNEI. The junction had 4 bases not matched to a gene; V was cut back by 4 bases and J by 9 bases. The CDR3 extends over 12 amino acids. CDR3 bases: TGTGCCAGCAGTGCAGGGGGCGCGAGCTACACCTTC. Translated, it gives CASSAGGASYTF. The variable domain in full, with the rest retrieved from reference TRBV2 and TRBJ1-2, is EPEVTQTPSHQVTQMGQEVILRCVPISNHLYFYWYRQILGQKVEFLVSFYNNEISEKSEIFDDQFSVERPDGSNFTLKIRSTKLEDSAMYFCASSAGGASYTFGSGTRLTVV.

This sequence joins TRBV11-3 and TRBJ2-1; no clear D gene. CDR1 and CDR2 (germline): SGHNT, YENEEA. The V and J ends lost 0 bases and 9 bases respectively, with 6 bases between them. The CDR3 is made up of 12 amino acids. The CDR3 bases are TGTGCCAGCAGCTTAGAATTCGGTGAGCAGTTCTTC. This sequence encodes CASSLEFGEQFF.

This clone was detected once. J is TRBJ2-7 and V is TRBV6-2 or TRBV6-3; 7 nucleotides align to TRBD1. Per germline, CDR1 MNHEY and CDR2 SVGEGT. Unmatched junction bases numbered 8, after V lost 2 bases and J lost 4 bases. The CDR3 spans 15 residues. The CDR3, as DNA: TGTGCCAGCAGTTACACCCTGACAGGGCATTACGAGCAGTACTTC. It is translated as CASSYTLTGHYEQYF.

This chain joins TRBV7-3 and TRBJ1-1; the D is unclear. Germline V lookup: CDR1 SGHTA, CDR2 FQGTGA. V lost 5 bases to trimming and J lost 1 base, with 8 bases between them. This CDR3 contains 13 residues. CDR3 protein: CASSPTSNTEAFF. Here the CDR3 DNA reads TGTGCCAGCAGCCCTACATCGAACACTGAAGCTTTCTTT.

V usage is TRBV9 and J usage is TRBJ2-5; a possible D gene is TRBD1 (5 bases). The CDR3 runs 15 residues. Germline V CDR1 and CDR2: SGDLS, YYNGEE. Trimming shortened V by 2 bases and J by 4 bases, and 15 bases separated the two germline ends. CDR3 residues: CASSVLRDLRETQYF. CDR3 bases: TGTGCCAGCAGCGTGCTCAGGGATCTGCGAGAGACCCAGTACTTC.

The V gene is TRBV20-1, the J gene TRBJ2-6, with D maybe TRBD2 (6 bases). Germline V gives CDR1 DFQATT, CDR2 SNEGSKA (reference sequence). Deletions cut 3 bases from V and 3 bases from J, with 15 bases between. This CDR3 has 16 amino acids. The CDR3 loop is CSASEGGRRGANVLTF. DNA for the CDR3: TGCAGTGCTAGTGAGGGAGGTAGGCGTGGGGCCAACGTCCTGACTTTC.

As for this clone: The junction departs from the called germline gene at one end, perhaps through a read error. The rearrangement links TRBV7-7 to TRBJ2-5; D not resolved. CDR1 and CDR2 (germline): SSHAT, FNYEAQ (reference sequence). There are 15 residues in the CDR3. Written as DNA, the CDR3 is TGTGCTAGCAGCTTACTAATTGGTGCGGAAGAGACCCAGTACTTC. Amino acids: CASSLLIGAEETQYF.

This clone appeared a single time. V gene TRBV18 combines with J gene TRBJ1-6; 7 bases map to TRBD1. The ends lost 3 bases at V and 10 bases at J; junction bases unmatched: 9. The CDR3 has 15 residues. Germline lookup yields CDR1 KGHSH and CDR2 LQKENI. CDR3 in amino acids: CASSPNDRVNSPLHF. In nucleotides, the CDR3 is TGTGCCAGCTCACCCAACGACAGGGTTAACTCACCCCTCCACTTT.

This rearrangement joins TRBV7-2 to TRBJ2-1, with 10 bases lining up with TRBD2. Trimming took 1 base from V and 10 from J; bases not matched to a gene: 1. The germline V gene encodes CDR1 SGHTA and CDR2 FQGNSA. The CDR3 length is 13 residues. The CDR3 protein is CASSLELAGEQFF. CDR3 bases: TGTGCCAGCAGCTTAGAACTAGCGGGAGAGCAGTTCTTC.

This chain uses TRBV10-3 with TRBJ2-7; no clear D gene. This CDR3 is 11 amino acids long. Germline V lookup: CDR1 ENHRY, CDR2 SYGVKD. Trimming took off 10 bases at V and 5 bases at J, with 12 bases between the two ends. The CDR3 sequence is CATADGNEQYF. The CDR3 region has the DNA TGTGCCACCGCGGACGGAAACGAGCAGTACTTC.

The CDR3 coding sequence is TGCGCCAGCAGCCAAGGTGCAGGGGACAGGGGGCTGGATGAGCAGTTCTTC. Protein product: CASSQGAGDRGLDEQFF. The J gene is TRBJ2-1, the V gene TRBV4-1, with TRBD1 matching over 12 bases. The CDR3 is made up of 17 amino acids. From germline, CDR1 is MGHRA and CDR2 YSYEKL. Trimming removed 1 base from V and 8 bases from J; junction bases left unmatched: 9.